This TCR beta chain was profiled in a study of T cells expressing NK-cell markers. Study details: Researchers got TCR beta repertoires out of sorted CD3+CD56+NKG2C+, CD3+CD56+NKG2C- and CD3+CD56-NKG2C+ T cells.

The germline V gene encodes CDR1 MDHEN and CDR2 SYDVKM. The CDR3 has 15 residues. TCR beta cDNA was made by 5'RACE template switching with UMIs. Using the 5' RACE reads, TCRdb records one entry per CDR3 protein without DNA. This sample's table has roughly 170,000 distinct CDR3 sequences. This clonotype originated in a woman between 18 and 69 years old in good health. Sequenced sample: blood T cells: a sorted CD56 or NKG2C T cell subset, CD4+ or CD8+ T cells, or bulk PBMC T cells (not recorded which). The chain joins TRBV28 to TRBJ1-1; TCRdb's D call, TRBD1, is unchecked because there is no DNA. The CDR3 loop reads CASSLFRGVNTEAFF.